The 15 T cell receptor beta chains listed next were all sequenced from one sample in a study of blood T cell repertoires in COVID-19. The data were produced by immunoSEQ multiplex PCR, yet TCRdb's version contains in-frame clones alone and is incomplete. Of 310,000 or so clones detected, roughly 90% appear once; the ten largest clones hold around 11%. The sample consisted of peripheral blood. The receptor source for this set is a woman between 25 and 40 years old with COVID-19, enrolled during active disease.

The chain links TRBV5-1 to TRBJ2-6; 10 bases map to TRBD1. The junction had 5 bases not matched to a gene; V was cut back by 3 bases and J by 2 bases. Germline CDR1 SGHRS, CDR2 YFSETQ. The CDR3 runs 17 residues. The CDR3, as DNA: TGCGCCAGCAGCTCTTTAGACAGGGGGCCTGGGGCCAACGTCCTGACTTTC. It is translated as CASSSLDRGPGANVLTF. The complete variable domain, with remaining parts taken from reference TRBV5-1 and TRBJ2-6, reads KAGVTQTPRYLIKTRGQQVTLSCSPISGHRSVSWYQQTPGQGLQFLFEYFSETQRNKGNFPGRFSGRQFSNSRSEMNVSTLELGDSALYLCASSSLDRGPGANVLTFGAGSRLTVL.

The chain employs TRBV7-2 and TRBJ1-1; D remains unclear. Germline assignment: CDR1 SGHTA and CDR2 FQGNSA. V was trimmed by 2 bases and J by 1 base, leaving 11 bases between them. The CDR3 runs to 15 residues. The CDR3 DNA reads TGTGCCAGCAGCTTACAACCCCCCGGGAACACTGAAGCTTTCTTT. Translating gives CASSLQPPGNTEAFF.

The J gene is TRBJ2-7, the V gene TRBV27; D perhaps matches TRBD1 (6 bases). Per germline, CDR1 MNHEY and CDR2 SMNVEV (reference sequence). The CDR3 has 15 residues. The V gene lost 3 bases and the J gene lost 6 bases, with 18 bases spanning the gap. The CDR3 DNA follows: TGTGCCAGCAGTTTTAGGGCAGGGGATCCCTTCGAGCAGTACTTC. It is translated as CASSFRAGDPFEQYF.

This CDR3 is CASRRLAGGPQYF. The CDR3 nucleotides are TGTGCCAGCAGACGACTAGCGGGAGGGCCGCAGTACTTC. This sequence joins TRBV6-5 and TRBJ2-7; 14 bases map to TRBD2. V lost 6 bases, J lost 9 bases, and 4 bases stayed unmatched. Germline lookup yields CDR1 MNHEY and CDR2 SVGAGI. The CDR3 runs 13 residues.

The rearrangement joins TRBV3-1 (or the pseudogene TRBV3-2) to TRBJ1-5; 7 nucleotides match TRBD1. Germline loops: CDR1 LGHDT, CDR2 YNNKEL (reference sequence). The CDR3 length is 15 residues. V shed 4 bases, J shed 7 bases, and the junction held 10 bases outside the gene matches. CDR3 region: CASSLRTGGDQPQHF. CDR3 DNA: TGTGCCAGCAGCCTACGGACAGGCGGGGACCAGCCCCAGCATTTT.

This chain connects TRBV14 to TRBJ2-1; 7 nucleotides align to TRBD2. Germline V gives CDR1 SGHDN, CDR2 FVKESK. The CDR3 consists of 16 residues. V lost 3 bases and J lost 12; bases outside the gene matches: 17. The chain's CDR3 is CASSQGGTGVNLMQFF. The CDR3 nucleotides are TGTGCCAGCAGCCAGGGGGGGACGGGAGTCAATTTGATGCAGTTCTTC.

This clone appeared a few times. This chain connects TRBV18 to TRBJ1-2, with D possibly matching TRBD1 (5 bases). V lost 3 bases, J lost 2 bases, and 10 bases lay in between. From germline, CDR1 is KGHSH and CDR2 LQKENI. This CDR3 is 14 amino acids long. CDR3 bases: TGTGCCAGCTCACCGGGACGGGGGAACTATGGCTACACCTTC. Amino acids: CASSPGRGNYGYTF.

The J gene is TRBJ2-1, the V gene TRBV11-2; a weak D match, TRBD2 (6 bases). The V end was cut by 4 bases, the J end by 4 bases, with 11 bases between. This CDR3 region has 14 residues. CDR1 SGHAT and CDR2 FQNNGV come from the germline V gene. CDR3: CASSSRLGYNEQFF. The CDR3 region has the DNA TGTGCCAGCAGCTCCAGACTAGGTTACAATGAGCAGTTCTTC.

This sequence joins TRBV3-1 (or the pseudogene TRBV3-2) and TRBJ2-7; D gene ambiguous. Trimming took 2 bases from V and 2 from J, leaving 10 bases between them. This CDR3 has 14 amino acids. CDR1 LGHDT and CDR2 YNNKEL come from the germline V gene (reference sequence). CDR3 coding DNA: TGTGCCAGCAGCCAATTCGGAGCAGCCTACGAGCAGTACTTC. This codes for CASSQFGAAYEQYF.

V and J are TRBV30 and TRBJ1-6; D call uncertain. The CDR3 is 14 amino acids. Trimming pared 5 bases from V and 6 bases from J, leaving 14 bases between. Germline assignment: CDR1 GTSNPN and CDR2 SVGIG (reference sequence). CDR3 nucleotide sequence: TGTGCCTGGGGCCTGGGAGAACTTAATTCACCCCTCCACTTT. This translates into CAWGLGELNSPLHF.

This chain uses TRBV10-2 with TRBJ1-5; unclear D gene. Germline CDR1 is WSHSY and CDR2 is SAAADI. Trimming stripped 6 bases from V and 6 bases from J, with 9 bases between. This CDR3 comprises 12 residues. The CDR3 loop is CASRARGQPQHF. The CDR3 region has the DNA TGCGCCAGCAGGGCGCGGGGTCAGCCCCAGCATTTT.

The gene calls are TRBV6-4 and TRBJ2-2, with D possibly TRBD2 on 6 matching bases. The CDR3 spans 15 residues. The germline gives CDR1 MRHNA, CDR2 SNTAGT. Trimming took 2 bases from V and 5 from J, leaving 12 bases between them. This chain's CDR3 is CASSDRDSMTGELFF. The CDR3 nucleotides are TGTGCCAGCAGTGACCGGGACTCGATGACCGGGGAGCTGTTTTTT.

The chain's CDR3 is CASSPLSPRGYNEQFF. Written as DNA, the CDR3 is TGTGCCAGCAGCCCCCTCTCCCCCAGAGGATACAATGAGCAGTTCTTC. This chain links TRBV14 with TRBJ2-1; no definite D call. Trimming cost V 4 bases and J 4 bases, with 17 bases left between them. The CDR3 extends over 16 amino acids. From germline, CDR1 is SGHDN and CDR2 FVKESK.

The V and J genes are TRBV7-2 and TRBJ2-7; D possibly corresponds to TRBD2 (5 bases). The germline V and J ends were trimmed by 1 base and 2 bases, with 12 bases remaining between them. Germline V lookup: CDR1 SGHTA, CDR2 FQGNSA. The length of the CDR3 is 15 residues. CDR3 bases: TGTGCCAGCAGCTTAGGGAGGCTAGGGCCCTACGAGCAGTACTTC. It codes for CASSLGRLGPYEQYF.

The chain recombines TRBV28 with TRBJ2-7, with TRBD2 identical over 8 bases. The CDR3 length is 17 residues. Germline values: CDR1 MDHEN, CDR2 SYDVKM. The V and J ends lost 4 bases and 0 bases, in that order; junction bases with no gene match: 11. Here the CDR3 DNA reads TGTGCCAGCAGTTCCCTTGGGGGGCGGGAGGACTCCTACGAGCAGTACTTC. It codes for CASSSLGGREDSYEQYF.